This T cell receptor beta chain derives from a study of blood T cell repertoires in COVID-19 (dated by TCRdb to 2020 to 2021). Some background on the complete study: Samples from collaborators originated in the United States, Italy and Spain and spanned both the acute and convalescent phases of COVID-19. The sample metadata nearly always contained a de-identified subject ID, COVID-19 status, age in years and sex. The samples were drawn from two sources: the first 160 participants of the ongoing ImmuneRACE study, and 1,000 to 1,500 subjects contributed by 6 global collaborators. The repertoires were released in a freely available public database meant as a resource for research on the immune response to SARS-CoV-2. The dataset comprised deeply sampled blood TCRbeta repertoires from subjects exposed to, actively infected with, or recovered from COVID-19. The prospective study material was composed of cDNA or gDNA derived from T cells, B-cell-depleted T cells, or PBMCs. Where HLA class I and class II types were available, the types were taken from metadata supplied by the sample provider, not from assay-based typing. What the research found in general, with its limitations: The quantity of clinical and demographic metadata differed by source and by participant and was supplied without curation.

Collaborating institutions collected whole blood in K2EDTA tubes following their own protocols. Collaborator samples were shipped for TCRbeta analysis as frozen whole blood, isolated PBMCs, or DNA extracted from either sample type. The immunoSEQ Assay, a bias-controlled multiplex PCR, was used to amplify TCRbeta CDR3 regions from genomic DNA. The source study handled its data this way. The number of nucleated cells in each sample was estimated by amplification of reference gene primers within the assay. To quantify the absolute abundance of each unique TCRbeta CDR3 rearrangement, sequence reads were collapsed and filtered. For each sample, productive Simpson clonality was calculated as the square root of Simpson's diversity index across productive rearrangements. In its TCRdb copy, this immuneACCESS table keeps in-frame sequences only and misses some clones. Where compared with another copy, unresolved V genes explain less than half of these, and the others have no known cause. The DNA was the basis for D and trimming; V, J and clone size are from that table. Here the sample has a few hundred thousand clones; 80% to 90% occur a single time. About 10% of the sample is taken by the ten largest.

Of note for this clone: Its antigen remains undetermined. The sample holds no much larger clone one base away, and base qualities are not on file.

CDR1 and CDR2 (SGHDT, YYEEEE) derive from the germline V gene. From the cysteine through the phenylalanine, the CDR3 covers 16 amino acids. Just the 48-base CDR3 DNA is kept, in frame starting at base 1. Trimming costs V 4 bases and J 4 bases, and their ends lie 20 bases apart. Sample: peripheral blood. The receptor's source is a woman in her 70s with acute or convalescent COVID-19. This sequence uses TRBV5-6 and TRBJ1-1, with the D gene not confidently named. The bases read TGTGCCAGCAGCGCCGAGACCTACTTAGGGAGCACTGAAGCTTTCTTT. Its translation reads: CASSAETYLGSTEAFF.